These 17 T cell receptor beta chains came from one sample sequenced in a study. Cells sorted as Tregs were CD4+, CD25+ and CD127-/low. TCRdb re-derived calls from the 5' RACE reads in MiXCR, one entry per CDR3 protein. The sample shows about 57,000 distinct CDR3 sequences, 26% of them seen only once. The specimen was tumor-infiltrating Tregs sorted from the breast tumor. Receptors originate from a female donor with breast cancer.

This clonotype qualifies as medium-sized. The chain couples TRBV7-2 to TRBJ1-6; D is unresolved. The CDR3 runs to 15 residues. CDR1 is SGHTA, CDR2 FQGNSA, per germline. Trimming removed 3 bases from V and 7 bases from J, with 13 bases in between. Written as DNA, the CDR3 is TGTGCCAGCAGCTTCACTTCAGACGGGAATTCACCCCTCCACTTT. Amino acid sequence: CASSFTSDGNSPLHF. Filled out from reference TRBV7-2 and TRBJ1-6, the complete variable domain reads GAGVSQSPSNKVTEKGKDVELRCDPISGHTALYWYRQSLGQGLEFLIYFQGNSAPDKSGLPSDRFSAERTGGSVSTLTIQRTQQEDSAVYLCASSFTSDGNSPLHFGNGTRLTVT.

This clonotype was seen a few times. This chain connects TRBV12-3 or TRBV12-4 to TRBJ2-4; D might be TRBD1 (5 bases). With 3 bases removed from V and 0 bases from J, the gap between germline ends came to 12 bases. This CDR3 has 16 residues. DNA for the CDR3: TGTGCCAGCAGTTTTCGAAGGGGTTTAGCCAAAAACATTCAGTACTTC. Amino acids: CASSFRRGLAKNIQYF.

This clonotype was recorded a few times. The V call is TRBV28, the J call TRBJ1-2; 7 bases map to TRBD1. Germline assignment: CDR1 MDHEN and CDR2 SYDVKM. The trim removed 4 bases at V and 3 bases at J, leaving 11 bases unmatched. This CDR3 has 16 amino acids. CDR3 coding DNA: TGTGCCAGCAGTTCCCCCCGACAGGGCCCTTACTATGGCTACACCTTC. This gives the protein CASSSPRQGPYYGYTF.

In its sample, this clonotype was seen many times. The chain joins TRBV20-1 to TRBJ2-3; no clear D. Trimming removed 5 bases at V and 6 bases at J, with 18 bases between. The CDR3 has 14 amino acids. Germline V gives CDR1 DFQATT, CDR2 SNEGSKA (reference sequence). The CDR3 DNA sequence: TGCAGTGCTCCCGTGTCTCTGGGTTCCGATACGCAGTATTTT. Encoded protein: CSAPVSLGSDTQYF.

The rearrangement joins TRBV7-2 to TRBJ1-5; perhaps TRBD1 as D (5 bases). Germline V gene sequence: CDR1 SGHTA, CDR2 FQGNSA. The CDR3 sequence is 14 residues long. The V and J ends lost 4 bases and 5 bases respectively, with 12 bases between them. Written as DNA, the CDR3 is TGTGCCAGCAGCTCATCAGGGTTCGATCAGCCCCAGCATTTT. It codes for CASSSSGFDQPQHF.

This chain connects TRBV5-4 to TRBJ2-3, with D perhaps TRBD1 (6 bases). This CDR3 spans 15 amino acids. Germline assignment: CDR1 SGHNT and CDR2 YYREEE (reference sequence). The V and J ends lost 2 bases and 3 bases respectively, with 13 bases between them. The CDR3 DNA sequence: TGTGCCAGCAGCTTAGACCAGACAGGTACAGATACGCAGTATTTT. Translated, it gives CASSLDQTGTDTQYF.

The genes are TRBV6-1 and TRBJ2-2; the D gene is possibly TRBD1 (5 bases). The V gene lost 10 bases and the J gene lost 0 bases, with 12 bases spanning the gap. CDR1 and CDR2 (germline): MNHNS, SASEGT. This CDR3 has 14 amino acids. This CDR3 is CAIKGSANTGELFF. As DNA, the CDR3 is TGTGCCATAAAGGGGTCCGCGAACACCGGGGAGCTGTTTTTT.

This clonotype has just a few counts. The V call is TRBV6-5, the J call TRBJ1-1, with 8 bases aligning to TRBD1. V gave up 6 bases and J gave up 10 bases; unmatched junction bases: 4. Germline CDR1 MNHEY, CDR2 SVGAGI. This CDR3 region has 11 residues. The CDR3 DNA follows: TGTGCCAGCAGCCAGGGGGCGGGAGCTTTCTTT. Its translation is CASSQGAGAFF.

This clonotype was counted between two and nine times. This chain joins TRBV10-3 and TRBJ2-2; maybe TRBD1 (6 bases). V was clipped by 2 bases and J by 1 base, with 8 bases between them. This CDR3 comprises 15 residues. Germline CDR1 is ENHRY and CDR2 is SYGVKD. The CDR3 nucleotides read TGTGCCATCAGTGAGAAGGGACAGAACACCGGGGAGCTGTTTTTT. This gives the protein CAISEKGQNTGELFF.

The V gene is TRBV29-1, the J gene TRBJ1-1; D is unclear. This CDR3 comprises 11 residues. CDR1 is SQVTM, CDR2 ANQGSEA, per germline. V dropped 7 bases and J dropped 1 base, with 7 bases sitting between them. CDR3 sequence: CSARGNTEAFF. The CDR3 bases are TGCAGCGCGCGGGGGAACACTGAAGCTTTCTTT.

There are many counts of this clonotype. The chain uses TRBV7-2 and TRBJ2-7; no clear D gene. The V gene lost 3 bases and the J gene lost 3 bases, with 9 bases spanning the gap. Germline CDR1 is SGHTA and CDR2 is FQGNSA. The CDR3 contains 13 residues. CDR3 sequence: CASSFFDRYEQYF. The CDR3 nucleotides read TGTGCCAGCAGCTTTTTCGACCGCTACGAGCAGTACTTC.

The rearrangement uses TRBV7-3 and TRBJ2-3; D call uncertain. The V gene lost 1 base and the J gene lost 3 bases, with 5 bases spanning the gap. The CDR3 totals 13 residues. CDR1 is SGHTA, CDR2 FQGTGA, per germline. The CDR3 is CASSLRMTDTQYF. The CDR3 nucleotides are TGTGCCAGCAGCTTAAGGATGACAGATACGCAGTATTTT.

This clonotype was observed a handful of times. The V call is TRBV11-2, the J call TRBJ1-2; maybe TRBD1 (6 bases). Germline V gene sequence: CDR1 SGHAT, CDR2 FQNNGV. The CDR3 runs 15 residues. V was trimmed by 0 bases and J by 5 bases, leaving 13 bases between them. CDR3 DNA sequence: TGTGCCAGCAGCTTAGACGGGGGGGCGGGGTATGGCTACACCTTC. It codes for CASSLDGGAGYGYTF.

This clonotype was seen a handful of times. The junction departs from germline at one end; a sequencing error may be responsible. The genes are TRBV6-2 or TRBV6-3 and TRBJ1-5; D not certain. The length of the CDR3 is 13 residues. Germline V gene sequence: CDR1 MNHEY, CDR2 SVGEGT. Here the CDR3 DNA reads TGTGCCAGCAATTACTCGCCGGGTCAGCCCCAGCATTTT. Translation: CASNYSPGQPQHF.

This clonotype was found a few times. CDR3 in amino acids: CASTITGQGRNEQYF. CDR3 coding DNA: TGTGCCAGCACCATTACAGGGCAGGGGAGAAACGAGCAGTACTTC. The chain joins TRBV11-2 to TRBJ2-7, with TRBD1 as a possible D gene (6 bases). CDR3 length equals 15 residues. V was shortened by 7 bases and J by 5 bases, with 21 bases between the two germline ends. Germline CDR1 reads SGHAT; CDR2 reads FQNNGV.

The table lists this clonotype with a few counts. J is TRBJ1-3 and V is TRBV5-1; 9 bases align to TRBD1. The V and J ends lost 4 bases and 7 bases, in that order; junction bases with no gene match: 6. Germline lookup yields CDR1 SGHRS and CDR2 YFSETQ. CDR3 length: 14 residues. This CDR3 is CASSRTGEPNTIYF. The CDR3 bases are TGCGCCAGCAGCAGGACAGGGGAACCTAACACCATATATTTT. The entire variable domain, with the rest obtained from reference TRBV5-1 and TRBJ1-3, is as follows: KAGVTQTPRYLIKTRGQQVTLSCSPISGHRSVSWYQQTPGQGLQFLFEYFSETQRNKGNFPGRFSGRQFSNSRSEMNVSTLELGDSALYLCASSRTGEPNTIYFGEGSWLTVV.

The V and J genes are TRBV5-1 and TRBJ2-1, with 14 bases matching TRBD2. V was clipped by 1 base and J by 10 bases; unmatched bases: 13. Germline CDR1 and CDR2: SGHRS and YFSETQ. The CDR3 consists of 18 residues. The CDR3 here is CASSLRSAGLAGEREQFF. The CDR3, as DNA: TGCGCCAGCAGCTTGAGATCAGCGGGACTAGCGGGAGAAAGAGAGCAGTTCTTC.